This T cell receptor beta chain was identified during a study of T cell responses to AZD1222 COVID-19 vaccine. Looking at the study overall: Pooling was applied to second doses at about 4 or about 12 weeks. The study, taken as a whole, reports: In all cases, repertoires were sampled only after the peak T cell response.

TCRdb keeps only in-frame clones here, not all; method: immunoSEQ multiplex PCR. Of around 100,000 clones in the sample, approximately 93% were seen once. The ends were cut back, 5 bases at V and 1 base at J, with 11 bases in the middle. The CDR3 has 15 residues. Germline V gene lookup returns CDR1 MNHEY and CDR2 SVGAGI. On this clone itself: Antigen specificity is unknown.

The chain links TRBV6-5 to TRBJ2-2; perhaps TRBD2 as D (5 bases). This receptor was identified in an adult in good health. The sample here was peripheral blood, taken on day 0 of AZD1222 vaccination. The CDR3: CASSRVRGNTGELFF. The CDR3 DNA reads TGTGCCAGCAGTCGGGTTCGGGGGAACACCGGGGAGCTGTTTTTT.